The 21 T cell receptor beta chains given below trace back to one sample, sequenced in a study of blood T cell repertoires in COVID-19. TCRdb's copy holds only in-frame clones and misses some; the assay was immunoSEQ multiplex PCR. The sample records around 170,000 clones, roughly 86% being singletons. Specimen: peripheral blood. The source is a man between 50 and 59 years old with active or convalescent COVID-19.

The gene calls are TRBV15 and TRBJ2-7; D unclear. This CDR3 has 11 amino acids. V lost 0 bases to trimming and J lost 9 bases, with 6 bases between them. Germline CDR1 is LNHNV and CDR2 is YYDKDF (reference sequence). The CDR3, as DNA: TGTGCCACCAGCAGAGATGGCAGGCAGTACTTC. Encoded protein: CATSRDGRQYF. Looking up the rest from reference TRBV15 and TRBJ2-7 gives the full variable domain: DAMVIQNPRYQVTQFGKPVTLSCSQTLNHNVMYWYQQKSSQAPKLLFHYYDKDFNNEADTPDNFQSRRPNTSFCFLDIRSPGLGDTAMYLCATSRDGRQYFGPGTRLTVT.

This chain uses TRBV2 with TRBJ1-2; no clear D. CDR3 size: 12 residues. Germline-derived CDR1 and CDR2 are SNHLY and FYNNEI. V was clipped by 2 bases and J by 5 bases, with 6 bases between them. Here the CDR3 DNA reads TGTGCCAGCAGTGAATCCTTTTATGGCTACACCTTC. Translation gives CASSESFYGYTF.

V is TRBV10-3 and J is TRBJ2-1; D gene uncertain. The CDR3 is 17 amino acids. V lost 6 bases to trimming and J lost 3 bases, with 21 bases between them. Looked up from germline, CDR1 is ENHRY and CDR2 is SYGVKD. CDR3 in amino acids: CAIRTSTSVQNYNEQFF. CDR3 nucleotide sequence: TGTGCCATCAGAACCTCAACCTCGGTGCAAAACTACAATGAGCAGTTCTTC.

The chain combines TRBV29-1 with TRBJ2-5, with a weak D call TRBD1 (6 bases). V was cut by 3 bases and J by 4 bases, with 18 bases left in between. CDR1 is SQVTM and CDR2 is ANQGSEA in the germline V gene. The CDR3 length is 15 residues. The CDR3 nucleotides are TGCAGCGTTGATTCGCGGGCCCTAGGGGGAGAGACCCAGTACTTC. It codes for CSVDSRALGGETQYF.

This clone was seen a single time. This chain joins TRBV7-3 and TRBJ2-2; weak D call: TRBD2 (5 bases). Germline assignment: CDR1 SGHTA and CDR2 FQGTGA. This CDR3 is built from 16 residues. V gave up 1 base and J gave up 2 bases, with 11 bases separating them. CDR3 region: CASSLNSGPNTGELFF. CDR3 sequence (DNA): TGTGCCAGCAGCTTAAACAGCGGTCCCAACACCGGGGAGCTGTTTTTT.

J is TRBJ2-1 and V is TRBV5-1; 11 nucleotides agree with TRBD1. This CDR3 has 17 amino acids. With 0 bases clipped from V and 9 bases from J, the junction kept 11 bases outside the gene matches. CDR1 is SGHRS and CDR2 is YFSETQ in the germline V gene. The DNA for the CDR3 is TGCGCCAGCAGCTTGGTATCCGGGACAGGGGGTCTTTCTGAGCAGTTCTTC. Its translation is CASSLVSGTGGLSEQFF.

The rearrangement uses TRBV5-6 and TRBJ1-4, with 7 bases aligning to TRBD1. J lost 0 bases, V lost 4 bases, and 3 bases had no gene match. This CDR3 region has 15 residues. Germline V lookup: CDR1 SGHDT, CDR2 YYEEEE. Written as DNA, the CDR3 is TGTGCCAGCAGCCAGACAGGGACAACTAATGAAAAACTGTTTTTT. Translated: CASSQTGTTNEKLFF.

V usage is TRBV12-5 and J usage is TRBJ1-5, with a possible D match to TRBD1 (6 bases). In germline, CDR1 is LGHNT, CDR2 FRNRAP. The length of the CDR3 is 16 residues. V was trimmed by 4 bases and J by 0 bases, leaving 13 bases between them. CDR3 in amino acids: CASGSPGGHSNQPQHF. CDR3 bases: TGTGCTAGTGGTTCCCCGGGGGGACATAGCAATCAGCCCCAGCATTTT.

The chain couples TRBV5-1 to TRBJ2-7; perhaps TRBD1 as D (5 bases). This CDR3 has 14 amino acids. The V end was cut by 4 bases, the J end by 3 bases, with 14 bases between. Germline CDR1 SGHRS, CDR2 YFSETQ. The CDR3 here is CASSPNHQGYEQYF. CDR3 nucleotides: TGCGCCAGCAGCCCGAACCATCAGGGCTACGAGCAGTACTTC.

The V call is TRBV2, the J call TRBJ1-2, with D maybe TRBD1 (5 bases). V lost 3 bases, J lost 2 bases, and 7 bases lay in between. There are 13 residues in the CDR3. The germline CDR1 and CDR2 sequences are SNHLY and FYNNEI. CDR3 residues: CASSETVNYGYTF. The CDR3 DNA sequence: TGTGCCAGCAGTGAGACAGTAAACTATGGCTACACCTTC. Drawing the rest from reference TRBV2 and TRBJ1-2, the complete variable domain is EPEVTQTPSHQVTQMGQEVILRCVPISNHLYFYWYRQILGQKVEFLVSFYNNEISEKSEIFDDQFSVERPDGSNFTLKIRSTKLEDSAMYFCASSETVNYGYTFGSGTRLTVV.

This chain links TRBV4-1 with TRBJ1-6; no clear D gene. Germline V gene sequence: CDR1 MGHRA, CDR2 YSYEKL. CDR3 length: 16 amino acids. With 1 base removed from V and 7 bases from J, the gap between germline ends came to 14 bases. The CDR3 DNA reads TGCGCCAGCAGCCAAGTACGGGATTCACGAAATTCACCCCTCCACTTT. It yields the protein CASSQVRDSRNSPLHF.

Written as DNA, the CDR3 is TGTGCCAGCAGTCTCGTGCAACAGGGAGTTGGCAATCAGCCCCAGCATTTT. Protein: CASSLVQQGVGNQPQHF. The chain combines TRBV5-5 with TRBJ1-5, with TRBD1 as a possible D gene (6 bases). The length of the CDR3 is 17 residues. V lost 5 bases to trimming and J lost 2 bases, with 20 bases between them. Germline-derived CDR1 and CDR2 are SGHKS and YYEKEE (reference sequence).

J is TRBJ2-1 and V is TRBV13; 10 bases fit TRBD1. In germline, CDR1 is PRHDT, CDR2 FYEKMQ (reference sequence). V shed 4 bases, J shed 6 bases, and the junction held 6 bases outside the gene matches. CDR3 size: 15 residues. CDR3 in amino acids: CASSSRDRGSNEQFF. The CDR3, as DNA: TGTGCCAGCAGCTCCCGGGACAGGGGATCCAATGAGCAGTTCTTC.

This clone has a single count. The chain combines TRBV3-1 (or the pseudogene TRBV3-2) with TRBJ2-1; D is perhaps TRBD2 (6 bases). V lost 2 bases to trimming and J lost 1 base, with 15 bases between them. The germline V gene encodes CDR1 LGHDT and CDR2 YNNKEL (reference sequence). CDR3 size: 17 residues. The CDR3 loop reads CASSQQPGLLSYNEQFF. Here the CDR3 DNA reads TGTGCCAGCAGCCAACAGCCGGGACTCCTATCCTACAATGAGCAGTTCTTC.

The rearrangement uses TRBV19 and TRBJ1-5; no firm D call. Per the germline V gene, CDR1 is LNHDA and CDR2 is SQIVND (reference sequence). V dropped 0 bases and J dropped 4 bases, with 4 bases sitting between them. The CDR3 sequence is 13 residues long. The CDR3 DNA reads TGTGCCAGTAGTATAGATCCTAATCAGCCCCAGCATTTT. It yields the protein CASSIDPNQPQHF.

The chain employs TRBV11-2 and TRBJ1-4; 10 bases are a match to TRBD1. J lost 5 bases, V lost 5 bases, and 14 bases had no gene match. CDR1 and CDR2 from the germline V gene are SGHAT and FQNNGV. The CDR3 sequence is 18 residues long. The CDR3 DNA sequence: TGTGCCAGCAGCGCTCTTCGGGTTCCGGGACAGGGGAATGAAAAACTGTTTTTT. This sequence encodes CASSALRVPGQGNEKLFF. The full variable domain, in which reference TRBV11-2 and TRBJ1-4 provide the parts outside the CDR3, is EAGVAQSPRYKIIEKRQSVAFWCNPISGHATLYWYQQILGQGPKLLIQFQNNGVVDDSQLPKDRFSAERLKGVDSTLKIQPAKLEDSAVYLCASSALRVPGQGNEKLFFGSGTQLSVL.

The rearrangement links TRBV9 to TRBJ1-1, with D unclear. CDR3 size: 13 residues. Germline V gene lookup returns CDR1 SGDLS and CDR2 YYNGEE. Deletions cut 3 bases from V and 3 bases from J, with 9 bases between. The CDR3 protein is CASSAIGDTEAFF. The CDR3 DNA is TGTGCCAGCAGCGCGATCGGTGACACTGAAGCTTTCTTT.

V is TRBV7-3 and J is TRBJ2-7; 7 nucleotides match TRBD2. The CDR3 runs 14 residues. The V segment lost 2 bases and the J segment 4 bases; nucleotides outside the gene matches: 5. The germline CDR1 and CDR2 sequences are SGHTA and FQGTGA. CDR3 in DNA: TGTGCCAGCAGCTTAGACGGCGGGAGATACGAGCAGTACTTC. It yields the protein CASSLDGGRYEQYF.

DNA of the CDR3: TGTGCCAGCAGCTTGGTGGACAGGGTGGCCACTGAAGCTTTCTTT. Protein product: CASSLVDRVATEAFF. The chain combines TRBV5-6 with TRBJ1-1, with 8 bases aligning to TRBD1. The CDR3 consists of 15 residues. The V and J ends lost 0 bases and 4 bases, in that order; junction bases with no gene match: 5. The germline gives CDR1 SGHDT, CDR2 YYEEEE.

The CDR3 nucleotides are TGTGCCAGCAGTTCTACTTACAGCTCCTATAATTCACCCCTCCACTTT. Protein product: CASSSTYSSYNSPLHF. J is TRBJ1-6 and V is TRBV27, with D hard to call. V lost 4 bases, J lost 0 bases, and 10 bases lay in between. Per the germline V gene, CDR1 is MNHEY and CDR2 is SMNVEV (reference sequence). The CDR3 consists of 16 residues.

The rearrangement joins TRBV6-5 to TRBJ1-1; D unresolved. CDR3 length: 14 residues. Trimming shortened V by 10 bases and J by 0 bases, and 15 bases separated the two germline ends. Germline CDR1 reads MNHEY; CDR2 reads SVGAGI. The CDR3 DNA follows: TGTGCCACCGGTTACCCACAAATGAACACTGAAGCTTTCTTT. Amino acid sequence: CATGYPQMNTEAFF.